This T cell receptor beta chain was captured in a study of a mutant IDH1 vaccine in newly diagnosed glioma (dated by TCRdb to the early 2020s). Regarding the complete study: Of the 25 to 35 patients who were treated, around 60% were male and 37.5% were female, and the mean age was around 40 years. Before enrollment, most patients had been given radiochemotherapy with temozolomide as standard therapy, while the rest had received either radiotherapy alone or temozolomide alone. Peripheral blood was drawn at six visits: V03 (baseline), V05, V07, V10, V12 and V13. For exploratory analyses, longitudinal TCRB deep sequencing was carried out in approximately 25 treated patients wherever samples were available. The full study reports these points: The authors noted that analyses of patient blood samples could not be reproduced because of sample limitations. Immune responses induced by the vaccine were seen in approximately 92% of patients across multiple MHC alleles. Selection of PBMC samples for TCRB deep sequencing was based on availability. Pseudoprogression appeared unrelated to alterations in the top peripheral T cell clonotypes detected by TCRB sequencing.

The method behind the library was the immunoSEQ multiplex PCR assay. Rearranged TCR beta chain sequences were amplified using the hsTCRB Kit according to the manufacturer's protocol. TCRB libraries were sequenced on an Illumina MiSeq. The paper's processing steps were these. The kit vendor's proprietary platform handled demultiplexing, trimming and gene mapping. TCRdb stores this immuneACCESS table with in-frame sequences only. Part of the clones is absent; in the studies checked, under half of the shortfall reflects unresolved V genes, and no reason is known for the rest. Clone size and V and J calls were adopted from that table, with D and trimming inferred from the DNA. The sample table contains about 50,000 clones; only one count was recorded for 86% of them. The top ten constitute around 2.5% of the sample. This sample's time point label indicates: baseline, week 1 (first vaccination visit). The treatment or condition label, read with the paper, signifies: pre-vaccination baseline after standard-of-care therapy. The donors had newly diagnosed IDH1-mutant astrocytomas of WHO grade 3 or 4 that showed loss of nuclear ATRX. The samples were drawn from NOA16, a multicentre, single-arm, open-label phase I trial in Germany that tested a mutant IDH1 peptide vaccine in humans for the first time. For immunogenicity testing, the blood drawn at visit V03 was used as the baseline sample. The DNeasy Blood and Tissue Kit was used to extract genomic DNA from EDTA blood for TCRB sequencing.

Counted from cysteine to phenylalanine, this CDR3 has 17 amino acids. Only the CDR3 region is kept as DNA, spanning 51 bases read in frame from base 1. V sheds 4 bases and J sheds 2 bases, leaving 19 bases between their ends. The germline V gene gives CDR1 as LGHNA and CDR2 as YNFKEQ. A word on this clone: There is no known antigen for this receptor. Per-base quality was not reported, and no clone a single base away is much larger than it.

This receptor chain uses TRBV4-2 and TRBJ2-3, with TRBD2 tentatively as D gene (5 bases match). Material: PBMCs, obtained from a glioma patient treated with radiotherapy, temozolomide or both. The clonotype originates from a man aged 40-50 years with glioma. The base sequence is TGTGCCAGCAGCCGCGAGGGATTTGTGGGAAACACAGATACGCAGTATTTT. It translates as CASSREGFVGNTDTQYF.